This T cell receptor beta chain was sequenced during a study of T cells in Graves' hyperthyroidism and ophthalmopathy. Each diagnosis drew on symptoms, thyroxine, TRAb, thyroid ultrasound and orbital computed tomography findings. Points from the study as a whole: Most clonotypes expanded in the thyroid (above 0.001) were also present in blood.

Trimming removed 3 bases from V and 0 bases from J, with 2 bases in between. This CDR3 has 12 residues. The V gene's germline CDR1 is LNHDA and CDR2 SQIVND (reference sequence). There were TCR beta CDR3 regions amplified from RNA transcripts. The primer set for the first-round RT-PCR of the TCR CDR3 was HTBI. TCRdb re-analysed the multiplex PCR reads in MiXCR, keeping a single row per CDR3 protein. The sample carries roughly 510,000 distinct CDR3 sequences, around 21% recorded once. This clonotype showed up many times. Antigen unknown. This TCR was sampled from a man aged 18 to 35 with Graves' hyperthyroidism. What was sequenced was blood. This sequence joins TRBV19 and TRBJ2-5; D unresolved. The CDR3 here is CASSMDQETQYF. CDR3 DNA: TGTGCCAGTAGTATGGACCAAGAGACCCAGTACTTC.